This is a list of T cell receptor beta chains from one sample in a study of blood T cell repertoires in COVID-19. Produced via immunoSEQ multiplex PCR; TCRdb's table is partial and in-frame only. The sample lists approximately 49,000 clones; 82% were seen once. The specimen sequenced was peripheral blood. These receptors all come from a woman aged 60-70 years with acute or convalescent COVID-19. Both conserved end residues are part of each CDR3. D genes are given only for firm matches. Expanded clones are given a class, and other clones once, few, many or no size at all.

TRBJ2-1 | . | TRBV5-1 | . | CASSLVGGNEQFF | TGCGCCAGCAGCTTGGTGGGGGGCAATGAGCAGTTCTTC
TRBJ2-1 | . | TRBV7-6 | TRBD2 | CASSLVGTNTYNEQFF | TGTGCCAGCAGCTTAGTTGGGACTAATACCTACAATGAGCAGTTCTTC
TRBJ1-2 | . | TRBV19 | . | CAANGPGTGAYGYTF | TGTGCCGCAAATGGGCCGGGAACGGGCGCCTATGGCTACACCTTC
TRBJ2-3 | . | TRBV5-6 | . | CASSLYPSTDTQYF | TGTGCCAGCAGCTTGTATCCTAGCACAGATACGCAGTATTTT
TRBJ1-5 | few | TRBV6-5 | TRBD1 | CASITPGQDNQPQHF | TGTGCCAGCATCACCCCGGGACAGGATAATCAGCCCCAGCATTTT
TRBJ1-2 | . | TRBV7-2 | . | CASSTPQGFGGYTF | TGTGCCAGCAGCACCCCGCAGGGTTTTGGGGGCTACACCTTC
TRBJ1-2 | . | TRBV6-5 | . | CASRDSHGYTF | TGTGCCAGCAGGGACAGCCATGGCTACACCTTC
TRBJ1-2 | . | TRBV7-8 | TRBD1 | CASSLGTGVEGYTF | TGTGCCAGCAGCTTAGGAACAGGGGTCGAAGGCTACACCTTC
TRBJ2-3 | . | TRBV3-1/TRBV3-2 | TRBD2 | CASSQDSVAGGHTQYF | TGTGCCAGCAGCCAAGACAGCGTAGCGGGAGGTCATACGCAGTATTTT
TRBJ2-7 | . | TRBV29-1 | TRBD2 | CSVDPSGDYEQYF | TGCAGCGTTGACCCTAGCGGAGATTACGAGCAGTACTTC
TRBJ2-5 | . | TRBV29-1 | . | CSVVGGETQYF | TGCAGCGTTGTCGGGGGAGAGACCCAGTACTTC
TRBJ1-6 | . | TRBV5-1 | TRBD1 | CASSFSGQGANSPLHF | TGCGCCAGCAGCTTTTCAGGACAGGGGGCCAATTCACCCCTCCACTTT
TRBJ1-6 | once | TRBV5-1 | . | CASSLNRAYNSPLHF | TGCGCCAGCAGCTTGAACAGGGCGTATAATTCACCCCTCCACTTT
TRBJ2-2 | . | TRBV11-2 | TRBD2 | CASSSGLVKGPGELFF | TGTGCCAGCAGCTCGGGACTAGTGAAGGGACCCGGGGAGCTGTTTTTT
TRBJ2-3 | . | TRBV9 | TRBD2 | CASSETSGRIDTQYF | TGTGCCAGCAGCGAGACTAGCGGGAGAATAGATACGCAGTATTTT
TRBJ2-7 | . | TRBV5-1 | TRBD2 | CASSTSSGAYEQYF | TGCGCCAGCAGCACCTCTAGCGGAGCCTACGAGCAGTACTTC
TRBJ1-1 | . | TRBV15 | . | CATSIQGGANTEAFF | TGTGCCACCAGCATTCAAGGCGGGGCGAACACTGAAGCTTTCTTT
TRBJ1-3 | . | TRBV11-2 | . | CASSFTGGSLSGNTIYF | TGTGCCAGCAGCTTTACGGGAGGCTCGCTCTCTGGAAACACCATATATTTT
TRBJ1-1 | . | TRBV18 | . | CASSPARQAMNTEAFF | TGTGCCAGCTCACCTGCAAGACAGGCCATGAACACTGAAGCTTTCTTT
TRBJ1-2 | . | TRBV5-1 | . | CASSLTGTDGYTF | TGCGCCAGCAGCTTGACAGGGACGGATGGCTACACCTTC
TRBJ1-1 | . | TRBV15 | . | CATSRDPFTTVNTEAFF | TGTGCCACCAGCAGAGATCCTTTTACGACAGTGAACACTGAAGCTTTCTTT
TRBJ1-2 | . | TRBV19 | . | CASIPRGVRDIYGYTF | TGTGCCAGTATCCCTCGTGGGGTTCGGGACATCTATGGCTACACCTTC
TRBJ2-7 | few | TRBV5-6 | TRBD2 | CASSTGEGMKQYF | TGTGCCAGCAGCACGGGGGAGGGCATGAAGCAGTACTTC
TRBJ2-7 | . | TRBV25-1 | TRBD1 | CASGSGTGRNYEQYF | TGTGCCAGCGGGAGTGGGACAGGGAGGAACTACGAGCAGTACTTC
TRBJ2-7 | . | TRBV7-9 | TRBD2 | CASTSRFRTSGKGQYF | TGTGCCAGCACCTCACGGTTTAGGACTAGCGGGAAGGGGCAGTACTTC